A single sample is the source of the 4 T cell receptor beta chains below, sequenced in a study of T cells in Graves' hyperthyroidism and ophthalmopathy. TCR beta CDR3 regions were amplified from RNA. The HTBI primer set served for first-round RT-PCR of the TCR CDR3. MiXCR, run by TCRdb on the multiplex PCR reads, gives a single entry per CDR3 protein. The sample comprises about half a million distinct CDR3 sequences, about 20% of which are singletons, and 40% to 50% rests with the top ten. The sequenced sample consisted of blood. These receptors were collected from a man aged 40-55 years with Graves' ophthalmopathy.

This clonotype was seen a few times. This chain uses TRBV19 with TRBJ2-1; 12 bases line up with TRBD2. The V gene end was trimmed by 3 bases and the J gene end by 8 bases; junction bases not matched to a gene: 5. The CDR3 totals 15 residues. The V gene's germline CDR1 is LNHDA and CDR2 SQIVND (reference sequence). The CDR3 bases are TGTGCCAGTAGTATGCTAGCGGGAGGGGGTTATGAGCAGTTCTTC. The encoded protein is CASSMLAGGGYEQFF.

The V call is TRBV2, the J call TRBJ1-6; unclear D gene. The V gene lost 8 bases and the J gene lost 5 bases, with 13 bases spanning the gap. The CDR3 extends over 14 amino acids. The V gene's germline CDR1 is SNHLY and CDR2 FYNNEI. CDR3 amino acids: CASHGTPHNSPLHF. CDR3 bases: TGTGCCAGCCACGGCACCCCTCATAATTCACCCCTCCACTTT.

This clonotype was counted only a few times. The chain joins TRBV9 to TRBJ2-2; D is unclear. V was pared by 4 bases and J by 6 bases, with 19 bases between. The CDR3 totals 16 residues. The germline gives CDR1 SGDLS, CDR2 YYNGEE. Here the CDR3 DNA reads TGTGCCAGCAGCCCCGCAGTTGTCTTACCCCCCGGGGAGCTGTTTTTT. Translation gives CASSPAVVLPPGELFF.

The chain carries TRBV30 and TRBJ1-1, with 8 nucleotides matching TRBD1. The CDR3 is made up of 14 amino acids. CDR1 and CDR2 (germline): GTSNPN, SVGIG (reference sequence). Trimming took 2 bases from V and 6 from J; bases not matched to a gene: 8. The CDR3 is CAWSSAGGKAEAFF. The CDR3 DNA reads as TGTGCCTGGAGTAGTGCAGGGGGCAAGGCTGAAGCTTTCTTT. The full variable domain, rest sourced from reference TRBV30 and TRBJ1-1, is SQTIHQWPATLVQPVGSPLSLECTVEGTSNPNLYWYRQAAGRGLQLLFYSVGIGQISSEVPQNLSASRPQDRQFILSSKKLLLSDSGFYLCAWSSAGGKAEAFFGQGTRLTVV.